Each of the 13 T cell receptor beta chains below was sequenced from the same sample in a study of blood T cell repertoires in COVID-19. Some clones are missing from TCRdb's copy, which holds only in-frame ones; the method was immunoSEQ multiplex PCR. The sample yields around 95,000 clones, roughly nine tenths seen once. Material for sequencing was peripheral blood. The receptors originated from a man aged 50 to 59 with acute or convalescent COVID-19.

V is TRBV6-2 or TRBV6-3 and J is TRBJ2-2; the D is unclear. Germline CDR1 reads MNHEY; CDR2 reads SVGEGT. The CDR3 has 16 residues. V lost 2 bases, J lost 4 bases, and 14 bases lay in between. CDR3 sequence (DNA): TGTGCCAGCAGTTACCCTACTCCCCCCGGCACCGGGGAGCTGTTTTTT. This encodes CASSYPTPPGTGELFF.

CDR3 in DNA: TGCGCCAGCAGTGTGAACTCAGATACGCAGTATTTT. Amino acid sequence: CASSVNSDTQYF. This chain uses TRBV10-2 with TRBJ2-3; D gene uncertain. Germline assignment: CDR1 WSHSY and CDR2 SAAADI. The CDR3 has 12 amino acids. Trimming left V 4 bases short and J 4 bases short, with 6 bases between.

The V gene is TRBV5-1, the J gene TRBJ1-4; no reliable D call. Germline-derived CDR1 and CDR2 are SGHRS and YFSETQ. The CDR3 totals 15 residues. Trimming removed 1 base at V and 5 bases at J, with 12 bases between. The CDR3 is CASSLMIGGNEKLFF. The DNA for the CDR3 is TGCGCCAGCAGCTTGATGATTGGAGGGAATGAAAAACTGTTTTTT.

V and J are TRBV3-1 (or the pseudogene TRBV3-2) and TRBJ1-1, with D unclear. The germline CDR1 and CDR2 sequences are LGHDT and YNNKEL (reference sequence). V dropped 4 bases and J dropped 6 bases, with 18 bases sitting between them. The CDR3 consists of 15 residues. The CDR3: CASSRRGSTWAEAFF. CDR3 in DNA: TGTGCCAGCAGCCGACGGGGTTCCACATGGGCTGAAGCTTTCTTT.

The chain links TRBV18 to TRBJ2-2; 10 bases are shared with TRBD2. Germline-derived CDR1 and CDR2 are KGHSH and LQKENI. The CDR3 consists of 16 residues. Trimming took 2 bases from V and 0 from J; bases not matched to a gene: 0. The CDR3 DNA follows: TGTGCCAGCTCACCAGGACTAGCGGCGAACACCGGGGAGCTGTTTTTT. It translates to CASSPGLAANTGELFF. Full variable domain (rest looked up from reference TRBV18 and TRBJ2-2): NAGVMQNPRHLVRRRGQEARLRCSPMKGHSHVYWYRQLPEEGLKFMVYLQKENIIDESGMPKERFSAEFPKEGPSILRIQQVVRGDSAAYFCASSPGLAANTGELFFGEGSRLTVL.

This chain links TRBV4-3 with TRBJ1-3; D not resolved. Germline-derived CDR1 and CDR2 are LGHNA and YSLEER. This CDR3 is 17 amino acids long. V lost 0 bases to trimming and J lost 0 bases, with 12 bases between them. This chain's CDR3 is CASSQDPRGVSGNTIYF. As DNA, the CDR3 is TGCGCCAGCAGCCAAGATCCTCGCGGAGTCTCTGGAAACACCATATATTTT.

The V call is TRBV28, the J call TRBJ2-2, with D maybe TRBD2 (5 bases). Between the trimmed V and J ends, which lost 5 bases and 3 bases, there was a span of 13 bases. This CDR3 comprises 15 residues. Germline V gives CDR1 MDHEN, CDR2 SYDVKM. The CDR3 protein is CASSPAGEHTGELFF. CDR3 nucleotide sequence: TGTGCCAGCAGTCCCGCCGGGGAACACACCGGGGAGCTGTTTTTT.

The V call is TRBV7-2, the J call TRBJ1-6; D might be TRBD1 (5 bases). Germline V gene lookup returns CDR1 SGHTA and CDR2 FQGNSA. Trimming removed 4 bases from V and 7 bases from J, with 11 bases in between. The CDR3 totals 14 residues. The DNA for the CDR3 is TGTGCCAGCAGCTCGGGACTCGGAAATTCACCCCTCCACTTT. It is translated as CASSSGLGNSPLHF.

CDR3 region: CASSQDGSSYEQYF. The CDR3 DNA sequence: TGTGCCAGCAGCCAAGATGGCAGCTCCTACGAGCAGTACTTC. V usage is TRBV3-1 (or the pseudogene TRBV3-2) and J usage is TRBJ2-7; D remains ambiguous. Germline V gene sequence: CDR1 LGHDT, CDR2 YNNKEL (reference sequence). The V and J ends lost 0 bases and 0 bases respectively, with 6 bases between them. The CDR3 contains 14 residues.

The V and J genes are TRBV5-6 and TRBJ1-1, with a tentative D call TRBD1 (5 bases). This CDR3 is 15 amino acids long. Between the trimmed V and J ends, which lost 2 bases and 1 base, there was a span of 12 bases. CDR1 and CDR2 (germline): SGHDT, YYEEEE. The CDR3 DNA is TGTGCCAGCAGCTTCGAGGGGAGGCCGAACACTGAAGCTTTCTTT. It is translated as CASSFEGRPNTEAFF.

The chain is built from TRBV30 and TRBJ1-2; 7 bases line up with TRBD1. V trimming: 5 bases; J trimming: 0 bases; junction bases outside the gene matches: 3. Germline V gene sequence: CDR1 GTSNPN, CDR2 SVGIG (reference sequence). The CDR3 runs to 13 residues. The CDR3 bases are TGTGCCTGGGACAGGGAAGCTAACTATGGCTACACCTTC. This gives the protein CAWDREANYGYTF.

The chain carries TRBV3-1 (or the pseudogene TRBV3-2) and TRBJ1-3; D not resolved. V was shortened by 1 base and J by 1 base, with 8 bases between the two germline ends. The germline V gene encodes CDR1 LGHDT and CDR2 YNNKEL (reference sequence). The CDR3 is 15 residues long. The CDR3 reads CASSQVSRSGNTIYF. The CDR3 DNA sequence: TGTGCCAGCAGCCAAGTGAGCCGATCTGGAAACACCATATATTTT.

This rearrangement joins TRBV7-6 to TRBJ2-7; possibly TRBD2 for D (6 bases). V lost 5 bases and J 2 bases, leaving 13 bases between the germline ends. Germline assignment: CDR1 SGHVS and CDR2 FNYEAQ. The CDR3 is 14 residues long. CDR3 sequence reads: CASSHGGSAYEQYF. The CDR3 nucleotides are TGTGCCAGCAGCCATGGAGGGAGCGCCTACGAGCAGTACTTC.